The 26 T cell receptor beta chains listed next were all sequenced from one sample in a study of molecular identifiers for immune sequencing clone quantification. TCRdb passed the PCR reads through MiXCR, listing each CDR3 protein once. The data contain approximately 680,000 distinct CDR3 sequences, around 25% of them singletons. The source material was naive CD8+ T cells from blood, with Jurkat cell RNA spiked in. Subset meaning: FACS-sorted CD8+CD4-CCR7+CD45RA+ naive T cells. These receptors all come from a human donor in good health. Some libraries in this study had Jurkat cell RNA spiked in.

This clonotype has ten or more counts. This chain uses TRBV27 with TRBJ2-1; D gene unclear. This CDR3 has 13 residues. The ends were cut back, 0 bases at V and 4 bases at J, with 4 bases in the middle. Germline V gives CDR1 MNHEY, CDR2 SMNVEV (reference sequence). As DNA, the CDR3 is TGTGCCAGCAGTTTATCAGTATACAATGAGCAGTTCTTC. This encodes CASSLSVYNEQFF.

The chain employs TRBV25-1 and TRBJ2-3; perhaps TRBD1 as D (6 bases). The germline V gene encodes CDR1 MGHDK and CDR2 SYGVNS. The CDR3 runs to 13 residues. The V and J ends lost 6 bases and 5 bases respectively, with 12 bases between them. CDR3 sequence (DNA): TGTGCCAGCAGACTGGGGACACAAGATACGCAGTATTTT. Translation: CASRLGTQDTQYF.

The chain has TRBV14 and TRBJ2-7, with no clear D. V was clipped by 0 bases and J by 5 bases, with 8 bases between them. Germline V gene lookup returns CDR1 SGHDN and CDR2 FVKESK. This CDR3 is 13 amino acids long. The CDR3 region is CASSQEGSDEQYF. CDR3 in DNA: TGTGCCAGCAGCCAAGAGGGCTCGGACGAGCAGTACTTC.

This clonotype was seen at least ten times. This chain joins TRBV12-3 or TRBV12-4 and TRBJ2-3, with 10 bases that match TRBD2. The CDR3 length is 16 residues. Germline trimming cut 2 bases from V and 5 bases from J; bases unmatched to any gene: 7. CDR3 coding DNA: TGTGCCAGCAGTTTAATAAGCGGGGGGGCCAGAGATACGCAGTATTTT. Protein sequence: CASSLISGGARDTQYF.

A few counts support this clonotype. The chain couples TRBV5-6 to TRBJ2-3; TRBD2 agrees at 9 bases. Germline CDR1 reads SGHDT; CDR2 reads YYEEEE. V gave up 0 bases and J gave up 1 base; unmatched junction bases: 6. This CDR3 spans 17 amino acids. CDR3 nucleotide sequence: TGTGCCAGCAGCTTGGTCGTAGCGGGAGATCGCACAGATACGCAGTATTTT. Amino acids: CASSLVVAGDRTDTQYF.

This clonotype was observed at least ten times. The chain couples TRBV27 to TRBJ1-5; TRBD1 matches 7 bases. The CDR3 is 15 residues long. The junction had 6 bases not matched to a gene; V was cut back by 5 bases and J by 2 bases. Germline assignment: CDR1 MNHEY and CDR2 SMNVEV (reference sequence). The CDR3 spells CASSPHRGGNQPQHF. In DNA, the CDR3 is TGTGCCAGCAGTCCCCACAGGGGCGGCAATCAGCCCCAGCATTTT.

Note on this clonotype: The junction does not match germline at one end; this may be a read error. The genes are TRBV9 and TRBJ1-6, with D unresolved. This CDR3 comprises 17 residues. CDR1 and CDR2 (germline): SGDLS, YYNGEE. The CDR3 bases are TGTGCCAGCAGCGTAGTGGCAGTGAGCTCCTATAATTCACCCCCCCGCTTT. This gives the protein CASSVVAVSSYNSPPRF.

This clonotype has ten or more counts. The rearrangement links TRBV6-6 to TRBJ1-1; no definite D call. The CDR3 consists of 12 residues. Trimming stripped 2 bases from V and 7 bases from J, with 8 bases between. Germline V lookup: CDR1 MNHNY, CDR2 SVGAGI (reference sequence). The DNA for the CDR3 is TGTGCCAGCAGTTACGGTGTCAGTGAAGCTTTCTTT. Protein product: CASSYGVSEAFF.

This clonotype was counted only a few times. The chain employs TRBV4-3 and TRBJ2-7; 7 nucleotides align to TRBD2. The J segment lost 10 bases and the V segment lost 0 bases, leaving 15 bases of the junction unmatched. The CDR3 spans 16 residues. Per germline, CDR1 LGHNA and CDR2 YSLEER. In DNA, the CDR3 is TGCGCCAGCAGCCAAGATCTTTCGGCTAGCGGTATCTTACAGTACTTC. Protein product: CASSQDLSASGILQYF.

This clonotype was seen only a few times. V usage is TRBV7-9 and J usage is TRBJ1-2, with a possible D match to TRBD1 (6 bases). Germline V gives CDR1 SEHNR, CDR2 FQNEAQ (reference sequence). The V end was cut by 3 bases, the J end by 1 base, with 12 bases between. This CDR3 is built from 15 residues. CDR3 coding DNA: TGTGCCAGCAGCTTCACACAGGGAGTTAACTATGGCTACACCTTC. As protein: CASSFTQGVNYGYTF.

The rearrangement links TRBV24-1 to TRBJ2-6; D is perhaps TRBD1 or TRBD2 (5 bases each). CDR3 length equals 18 residues. CDR1 KGHDR and CDR2 SFDVKD come from the germline V gene. V was pared by 9 bases and J by 2 bases, with 22 bases between. As DNA, the CDR3 is TGTGCCACCCAGGGCGGAGGAGGCCTAGGGACTGGGGCCAACGTCCTGACTTTC. It is translated as CATQGGGGLGTGANVLTF.

This clonotype came up a few times. The CDR3 reads CASSLLWDEQFF. The CDR3 DNA is TGTGCCAGCAGTTTACTATGGGACGAGCAGTTCTTC. The gene calls are TRBV6-2 or TRBV6-3 and TRBJ2-1; D may match TRBD1 or TRBD2 (5 bases each). Trimming shortened V by 4 bases and J by 10 bases, and 11 bases separated the two germline ends. This CDR3 is built from 12 residues. Germline V gene sequence: CDR1 MNHEY, CDR2 SVGEGT.

As regards this clonotype: Given a much more abundant clone one base away, this may be a read error. The chain joins TRBV30 to TRBJ2-1; the D gene is possibly TRBD1 (6 bases). The germline V gene encodes CDR1 GTSNPN and CDR2 SVGIG (reference sequence). With 2 bases removed from V and 8 bases from J, the gap between germline ends came to 22 bases. The CDR3 runs to 16 residues. The CDR3 is CAWSNRDTLTFDEQFF. The CDR3 DNA reads TGTGCCTGGAGTAACCGGGACACTCTTACATTTGATGAGCAGTTCTTC. Filled out from reference TRBV30 and TRBJ2-1, the complete variable domain reads SQTIHQWPATLVQPVGSPLSLECTVEGTSNPNLYWYRQAAGRGLQLLFYSVGIGQISSEVPQNLSASRPQDRQFILSSKKLLLSDSGFYLCAWSNRDTLTFDEQFFGPGTRLTVL.

The table lists this clonotype with a few counts. J is TRBJ2-7 and V is TRBV2; D remains unclear. Trimming stripped 6 bases from V and 4 bases from J, with 19 bases between. The CDR3 runs to 15 residues. Germline V gives CDR1 SNHLY, CDR2 FYNNEI. The CDR3 reads CASSSRTDAVYEQYF. CDR3 coding DNA: TGTGCCAGCAGCAGCCGGACGGACGCCGTATACGAGCAGTACTTC.

The sample holds many counts of this clonotype. The gene calls are TRBV3-1 and TRBJ1-2; TRBD1 might be the D (6 bases). The CDR3 is made up of 14 amino acids. Between the trimmed V and J ends, which lost 6 bases and 0 bases, there was a span of 11 bases. Germline V gives CDR1 LGHDT, CDR2 YNNKEL (reference sequence). DNA of the CDR3: TGTGCCAGCAGTTCGGACAGAACTAACTATGGCTACACCTTC. Translating it yields CASSSDRTNYGYTF.

This clonotype was observed at least ten times. The chain has TRBV10-3 and TRBJ2-7, with D tentatively TRBD1 or TRBD2 (5 bases each). The CDR3 loop spans 16 amino acids. V lost 4 bases and J lost 0, with 16 bases in between. The germline V gene encodes CDR1 ENHRY and CDR2 SYGVKD. DNA of the CDR3: TGTGCCATCAGTGGCCCTGATGGGGGAAGCTCCTACGAGCAGTACTTC. Translating it yields CAISGPDGGSSYEQYF.

The J gene is TRBJ2-2, the V gene TRBV24-1; 10 bases agree with TRBD2. The CDR3 is 17 residues long. CDR1 KGHDR and CDR2 SFDVKD come from the germline V gene. V was pared by 2 bases and J by 6 bases, with 8 bases of the junction left unmatched. The CDR3 sequence: CATSDSLAGGIPGELFF. CDR3 sequence (DNA): TGTGCCACCAGTGATTCATTAGCGGGAGGAATCCCCGGGGAGCTGTTTTTT.

This clonotype appeared many times. The chain has TRBV7-2 and TRBJ2-1; TRBD1 matches at 8 bases. The germline V gene encodes CDR1 SGHTA and CDR2 FQGNSA. This CDR3 has 16 amino acids. V trimming: 5 bases; J trimming: 6 bases; junction bases outside the gene matches: 12. The CDR3 nucleotides read TGTGCCAGCAGCCCGTATCCCGGGACAGGTCCCAATGAGCAGTTCTTC. As protein: CASSPYPGTGPNEQFF.

This clonotype appeared a single time. This may stem from a read error, because a much larger clone lies one nucleotide away. V usage is TRBV7-9 and J usage is TRBJ1-1, with D possibly being TRBD1 (5 bases). CDR1 SEHNR and CDR2 FQNEAQ come from the germline V gene (reference sequence). This CDR3 region has 14 residues. The CDR3 DNA is TGTGCCCGCAGCCGTCCAGGGCTGGGGACTGAAGCTTTCTTT. Translated, it gives CARSRPGLGTEAFF. The variable domain in full, completed from reference TRBV7-9 and TRBJ1-1, reads DTGVSQNPRHKITKRGQNVTFRCDPISEHNRLYWYRQTLGQGPEFLTYFQNEAQLEKSRLLSDRFSAERPKGSFSTLEIQRTEQGDSAMYLCARSRPGLGTEAFFGQGTRLTVV.

This clonotype has more than one count but fewer than ten. The chain joins TRBV27 to TRBJ2-5; tentatively, D is TRBD1 (6 bases). V was pared by 4 bases and J by 0 bases, with 15 bases between. This CDR3 is 16 amino acids long. Looked up from germline, CDR1 is MNHEY and CDR2 is SMNVEV (reference sequence). The CDR3 DNA follows: TGTGCCAGCAGTTCAGGCACAGGGATGTACCAAGAGACCCAGTACTTC. This sequence encodes CASSSGTGMYQETQYF.

Of note for this clonotype: This may be a read error: a much more frequent sequence differs by one nucleotide. The J gene is TRBJ2-3, the V gene TRBV5-1; TRBD2 is a possible D gene (10 bases). Trimming shortened V by 2 bases and J by 4 bases, and 17 bases separated the two germline ends. The CDR3 loop spans 16 amino acids. Germline CDR1 and CDR2: SGHRS and YFSETQ. As DNA, the CDR3 is TGCGCCAGCAGCTTCGGACAGGGGACTAGCGCAGATACGCAGTATTTT. Amino acids: CASSFGQGTSADTQYF. The full variable domain, with the rest looked up from reference TRBV5-1 and TRBJ2-3, is KAGVTQTPRYLIKTRGQQVTLSCSPISGHRSVSWYQQTPGQGLQFLFEYFSETQRNKGNFPGRFSGRQFSNSRSEMNVSTLELGDSALYLCASSFGQGTSADTQYFGPGTRLTVL.

The rearrangement joins TRBV29-1 to TRBJ2-7, with 10 positions matching TRBD2. The CDR3 runs 14 residues. The V gene's germline CDR1 is SQVTM and CDR2 ANQGSEA. V lost 6 bases to trimming and J lost 4 bases; unmatched junction nucleotides: 9. The CDR3: CSVGSSGGLYEQYF. CDR3 DNA sequence: TGCAGCGTGGGGTCTAGCGGGGGTTTGTACGAGCAGTACTTC.

The table lists this clonotype with a count of one. In this CDR3 the conserved last residue, phenylalanine or tryptophan, is missing, so a read error is likely. Written as DNA, the CDR3 is TGTGCCTGGAGTGACTTGGGGGCCACTGAAGCTTTCCTT. As protein: CAWSDLGATEAFL. This chain links TRBV30 with TRBJ1-1; possible D gene TRBD1, 6 bases. The ends were cut back, 1 base at V and 4 bases at J, with 10 bases in the middle. The CDR3 has 13 amino acids. CDR1 and CDR2 from the germline V gene are GTSNPN and SVGIG (reference sequence).

The rearrangement joins TRBV5-4 to TRBJ2-3; D gene unclear. The germline V gene has CDR1 SGHNT and CDR2 YYREEE (reference sequence). Trimming pared 3 bases from V and 0 bases from J, leaving 11 bases between. The CDR3 has 15 amino acids. The CDR3 region has the DNA TGTGCCAGCAGCTCGACCCCGAGTAGCACAGATACGCAGTATTTT. This gives the protein CASSSTPSSTDTQYF.

CDR3 DNA: TGTGCCAGCAGTCCCTACCGTCTAAGTATAGCTAACTATGGCTACACCTTC. Translating it yields CASSPYRLSIANYGYTF. The chain links TRBV27 to TRBJ1-2; D gene unclear. With 5 bases removed from V and 0 bases from J, the gap between germline ends came to 19 bases. The germline V gene encodes CDR1 MNHEY and CDR2 SMNVEV (reference sequence). The CDR3 runs to 17 residues.

Comment on this clonotype: Just one base apart from a much larger clone, this may be a read error. V is TRBV7-2 and J is TRBJ2-7; the D is unclear. The germline V gene encodes CDR1 SGHTA and CDR2 FQGNSA. V lost 4 bases and J lost 4, with 14 bases in between. The CDR3 is 14 residues long. In DNA, the CDR3 is TGTGCCAGCAGCTCAGTGCAAGGCCATTACGAGCAGTACTTC. Translated, it gives CASSSVQGHYEQYF.